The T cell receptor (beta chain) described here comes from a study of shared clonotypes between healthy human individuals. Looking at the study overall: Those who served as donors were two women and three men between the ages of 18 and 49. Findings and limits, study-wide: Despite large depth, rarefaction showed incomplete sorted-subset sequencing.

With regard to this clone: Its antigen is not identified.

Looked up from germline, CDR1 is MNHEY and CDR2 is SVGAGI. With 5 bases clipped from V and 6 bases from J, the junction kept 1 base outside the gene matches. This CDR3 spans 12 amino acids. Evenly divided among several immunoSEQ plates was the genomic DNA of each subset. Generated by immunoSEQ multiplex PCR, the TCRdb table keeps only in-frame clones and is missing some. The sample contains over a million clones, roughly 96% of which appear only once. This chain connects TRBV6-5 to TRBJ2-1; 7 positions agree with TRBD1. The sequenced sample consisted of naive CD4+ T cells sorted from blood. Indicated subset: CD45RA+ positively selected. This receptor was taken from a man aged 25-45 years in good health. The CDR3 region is CASSAGGNEQFF. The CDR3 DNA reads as TGTGCCAGCAGTGCAGGGGGCAATGAGCAGTTCTTC.